Following are 22 T cell receptor beta chains from one sample sequenced in a study of T-cell memory formation after mild COVID-19. MiXCR was run by TCRdb on the 5' RACE reads, yielding one entry per CDR3 protein. The sample includes 350,000 to 400,000 distinct CDR3 sequences, roughly 14% of them seen just once. The sample consisted of PBMCs or a T cell subset sorted from them (not recorded which). The source is a man aged 18 to 30 who had mild COVID-19 (a few samples of this study predate the infection). Cell type and time point are not known.

This clonotype came up a few times. This chain connects TRBV11-3 to TRBJ2-1; D might be TRBD1 (6 bases). The CDR3 is made up of 13 amino acids. The germline V gene has CDR1 SGHNT and CDR2 YENEEA. V lost 5 bases to trimming and J lost 6 bases, with 11 bases between them. CDR3 in amino acids: CASSPSGVNEQFF. The CDR3 DNA reads as TGTGCCAGCAGCCCCTCAGGGGTCAATGAGCAGTTCTTC. The variable domain in full, completed from reference TRBV11-3 and TRBJ2-1, reads EAGVVQSPRYKIIEKKQPVAFWCNPISGHNTLYWYLQNLGQGPELLIRYENEEAVDDSQLPKDRFSAERLKGVDSTLKIQPAELGDSAVYLCASSPSGVNEQFFGPGTRLTVL.

This clonotype appeared a few times. This sequence joins TRBV19 and TRBJ2-2; TRBD1 aligns across 8 bases. The CDR3 has 16 amino acids. From germline, CDR1 is LNHDA and CDR2 SQIVND (reference sequence). The trim removed 6 bases at V and 4 bases at J, leaving 10 bases unmatched. This chain's CDR3 is CASSPRQGTGTGELFF. CDR3 DNA sequence: TGTGCCAGTAGCCCGAGACAGGGGACTGGCACCGGGGAGCTGTTTTTT.

The chain joins TRBV7-9 to TRBJ1-2; the match to TRBD1 covers 7 bases. This CDR3 contains 14 residues. The junction had 6 bases not matched to a gene; V was cut back by 4 bases and J by 4 bases. CDR1 is SEHNR, CDR2 FQNEAQ, per germline (reference sequence). The chain's CDR3 is CASSSQTGTYGYTF. The CDR3, as DNA: TGTGCCAGCAGCTCCCAGACAGGGACCTATGGCTACACCTTC. Full variable domain (missing parts from reference TRBV7-9 and TRBJ1-2): DTGVSQNPRHKITKRGQNVTFRCDPISEHNRLYWYRQTLGQGPEFLTYFQNEAQLEKSRLLSDRFSAERPKGSFSTLEIQRTEQGDSAMYLCASSSQTGTYGYTFGSGTRLTVV.

In regard to this clonotype: Being one base from a much bigger clone, this may be a read error. V gene TRBV5-1 combines with J gene TRBJ2-2; perhaps TRBD1 as D (5 bases). V lost 0 bases and J lost 4, with 10 bases in between. CDR1 and CDR2 (germline): SGHRS, YFSETQ. The CDR3 contains 15 residues. The CDR3 region has the DNA TGCGCCAGCAGCTTGGGACAGTTTATCACCGGGGAGCTGTTTTTT. Translation gives CASSLGQFITGELFF.

The V gene is TRBV4-1, the J gene TRBJ2-7; 11 bases agree with TRBD1. CDR1 and CDR2 from the germline V gene are MGHRA and YSYEKL. V trimming: 0 bases; J trimming: 0 bases; junction bases outside the gene matches: 4. This CDR3 has 17 amino acids. Here the CDR3 DNA reads TGCGCCAGCAGCCAAGAAGTGGGGACAGGGGGCTCCTACGAGCAGTACTTC. Its protein is CASSQEVGTGGSYEQYF.

In DNA form, the CDR3 reads TGCAGTGCTAGAGCCCATTTAGGGCTGAACACTGAAGCTTTCTTT. Residues: CSARAHLGLNTEAFF. This sequence joins TRBV20-1 and TRBJ1-1; D call uncertain. V lost 1 base to trimming and J lost 0 bases, with 12 bases between them. From germline, CDR1 is DFQATT and CDR2 SNEGSKA (reference sequence). The CDR3 extends over 15 amino acids.

This clonotype was recorded many times. The V gene is TRBV27, the J gene TRBJ2-7; no clear D. This CDR3 comprises 13 residues. V lost 3 bases and J lost 3, with 9 bases in between. Germline loops: CDR1 MNHEY, CDR2 SMNVEV (reference sequence). The chain's CDR3 is CASSFYPNYEQYF. For the CDR3, the DNA is TGTGCCAGCAGTTTTTATCCCAACTACGAGCAGTACTTC.

Only a few counts were recorded for this clonotype. The gene calls are TRBV3-1 and TRBJ2-7; D is undetermined. The CDR3 contains 16 residues. V was shortened by 2 bases and J by 2 bases, with 16 bases between the two germline ends. Germline CDR1 is LGHDT and CDR2 is YNNKEL (reference sequence). CDR3: CASSQYSGPIPYEQYF. The CDR3 DNA sequence: TGTGCCAGCAGCCAATACTCAGGACCAATCCCCTACGAGCAGTACTTC.

This clonotype has only a few counts. Compared with germline, one end of the junction differs, possibly owing to a read error. This chain uses TRBV7-2 with TRBJ2-2; 12 bases are a match to TRBD2. The V gene's germline CDR1 is SGHTA and CDR2 FQGNSA. The CDR3 covers 15 residues. The CDR3 here is CASSLAGGYGGELFF. In DNA form, the CDR3 reads TGTGCCAGCAGCCTAGCGGGGGGGTACGGCGGGGAGCTGTTTTTT. Filled out from reference TRBV7-2 and TRBJ2-2, the complete variable domain reads GAGVSQSPSNKVTEKGKDVELRCDPISGHTALYWYRQSLGQGLEFLIYFQGNSAPDKSGLPSDRFSAERTGGSVSTLTIQRTQQEDSAVYLCASSLAGGYGGELFFGEGSRLTVL.

This clonotype has more than one count but fewer than ten. The rearrangement uses TRBV12-3 or TRBV12-4 and TRBJ1-4; a weak D match, TRBD1 (6 bases). V was trimmed by 6 bases and J by 7 bases, leaving 15 bases between them. This CDR3 is 14 amino acids long. The CDR3: CASRSGTYSEKLFF. For the CDR3, the DNA is TGTGCCAGCAGATCCGGGACATATAGTGAAAAACTGTTTTTT.

This clonotype was detected only a few times. V usage is TRBV4-3 and J usage is TRBJ2-3, with D perhaps matching TRBD1 (5 bases). CDR1 is LGHNA and CDR2 is YSLEER in the germline V gene. The CDR3 spans 14 residues. V lost 1 base to trimming and J lost 1 base, with 6 bases between them. The chain's CDR3 is CASSQGRGTDTQYF. DNA for the CDR3: TGCGCCAGCAGCCAAGGCAGGGGCACAGATACGCAGTATTTT.

V and J are TRBV7-2 and TRBJ1-5, with TRBD1 as a possible D gene (5 bases). CDR3 size: 15 residues. In germline, CDR1 is SGHTA, CDR2 FQGNSA. Trimming took 2 bases from V and 4 from J, leaving 12 bases between them. CDR3 loop: CASSLSQGRNQPQHF. The CDR3 nucleotides read TGTGCCAGCAGCTTAAGTCAGGGCCGGAATCAGCCCCAGCATTTT. The whole variable domain, remainder taken from reference TRBV7-2 and TRBJ1-5, is GAGVSQSPSNKVTEKGKDVELRCDPISGHTALYWYRQSLGQGLEFLIYFQGNSAPDKSGLPSDRFSAERTGGSVSTLTIQRTQQEDSAVYLCASSLSQGRNQPQHFGDGTRLSIL.

This clonotype turned up a few times. The chain has TRBV5-6 and TRBJ2-3; no definite D call. Germline CDR1 and CDR2: SGHDT and YYEEEE. Trimming shortened V by 5 bases and J by 2 bases, and 6 bases separated the two germline ends. This CDR3 spans 12 amino acids. The CDR3 DNA follows: TGTGCCAGCAGTAGACTCACAGATACGCAGTATTTT. Translation gives CASSRLTDTQYF.

The chain uses TRBV12-3 or TRBV12-4 and TRBJ2-3, with D possibly matching TRBD2 (6 bases). Trimming pared 6 bases from V and 1 base from J, leaving 14 bases between. The CDR3 length is 15 residues. The CDR3, as DNA: TGTGCCAGCAGCCCCCGAAGGGAGGGCACAGATACGCAGTATTTT. Translated: CASSPRREGTDTQYF.

With respect to this clonotype: A much larger clone differs by one base, so this may be a read error. V and J are TRBV25-1 and TRBJ2-5, with 12 bases fitting TRBD2. Germline CDR1 MGHDK, CDR2 SYGVNS. This CDR3 region has 14 residues. The CDR3 loop is CATSGLAGQETQYF. CDR3 DNA: TGTGCCACCAGTGGACTAGCGGGGCAAGAGACCCAGTACTTC.

The sample holds a few counts of this clonotype. The chain combines TRBV6-2 or TRBV6-3 with TRBJ2-1; D tentatively fits TRBD1 or TRBD2 (5 bases each). CDR1 and CDR2 from the germline V gene are MNHEY and SVGEGT. The CDR3 is 13 amino acids. V lost 5 bases and J lost 4, with 9 bases in between. The CDR3 protein is CASSRDGYNEQFF. CDR3 bases: TGTGCCAGCAGTAGGGACGGATACAATGAGCAGTTCTTC.

CDR3 in DNA: TGTGCCAGCAGTTTATACAAGGGTGAGCAGTTCTTC. It is translated as CASSLYKGEQFF. This chain uses TRBV28 with TRBJ2-1, with no clear D. Trimming stripped 1 base from V and 9 bases from J, with 7 bases between. Looked up from germline, CDR1 is MDHEN and CDR2 is SYDVKM. The CDR3 runs to 12 residues.

V is TRBV6-5 and J is TRBJ2-2; TRBD1 agrees at 10 bases. The CDR3 has 15 amino acids. The ends lost 5 bases at V and 3 bases at J; junction bases unmatched: 3. The V gene's germline CDR1 is MNHEY and CDR2 SVGAGI. CDR3 in amino acids: CASSDRGPDTGELFF. The DNA for the CDR3 is TGTGCCAGCAGTGACAGGGGGCCCGACACCGGGGAGCTGTTTTTT.

In this sample, this clonotype turned up a few times. The rearrangement joins TRBV7-9 to TRBJ1-1; possibly TRBD1 for D (6 bases). V was trimmed by 5 bases and J by 3 bases, leaving 13 bases between them. This CDR3 is built from 14 residues. The V gene's germline CDR1 is SEHNR and CDR2 FQNEAQ (reference sequence). The CDR3 here is CASSHTSGDTEAFF. The CDR3 coding sequence is TGTGCCAGCAGCCATACCTCAGGGGACACTGAAGCTTTCTTT.

CDR3 DNA: TGCAGCGTTGGTCGGGGGATGAACACTGAAGCTTTCTTT. Translated: CSVGRGMNTEAFF. The V gene is TRBV29-1, the J gene TRBJ1-1; weak D call: TRBD1 (5 bases). Germline-derived CDR1 and CDR2 are SQVTM and ANQGSEA. The CDR3 sequence is 13 residues long. Trimming pared 4 bases from V and 0 bases from J, leaving 9 bases between.

V gene TRBV7-9 combines with J gene TRBJ2-3; possible D gene TRBD2, 5 bases. This CDR3 region has 11 residues. Trimming pared 4 bases from V and 7 bases from J, leaving 6 bases between. CDR1 and CDR2 (germline): SEHNR, FQNEAQ (reference sequence). The CDR3 reads CASSSGYTQYF. As DNA, the CDR3 is TGTGCCAGCAGCTCGGGGTATACGCAGTATTTT.

This clonotype has just one count. The chain carries TRBV5-6 and TRBJ2-5, with 8 positions matching TRBD2. Germline CDR1 and CDR2: SGHDT and YYEEEE. After removal of 0 bases from V and 3 bases from J, the junction contained 4 bases not matched to a gene. The CDR3 covers 15 residues. The CDR3 loop is CASSLVVAGKETQYF. In DNA form, the CDR3 reads TGTGCCAGCAGCTTGGTAGTAGCGGGGAAAGAGACCCAGTACTTC.